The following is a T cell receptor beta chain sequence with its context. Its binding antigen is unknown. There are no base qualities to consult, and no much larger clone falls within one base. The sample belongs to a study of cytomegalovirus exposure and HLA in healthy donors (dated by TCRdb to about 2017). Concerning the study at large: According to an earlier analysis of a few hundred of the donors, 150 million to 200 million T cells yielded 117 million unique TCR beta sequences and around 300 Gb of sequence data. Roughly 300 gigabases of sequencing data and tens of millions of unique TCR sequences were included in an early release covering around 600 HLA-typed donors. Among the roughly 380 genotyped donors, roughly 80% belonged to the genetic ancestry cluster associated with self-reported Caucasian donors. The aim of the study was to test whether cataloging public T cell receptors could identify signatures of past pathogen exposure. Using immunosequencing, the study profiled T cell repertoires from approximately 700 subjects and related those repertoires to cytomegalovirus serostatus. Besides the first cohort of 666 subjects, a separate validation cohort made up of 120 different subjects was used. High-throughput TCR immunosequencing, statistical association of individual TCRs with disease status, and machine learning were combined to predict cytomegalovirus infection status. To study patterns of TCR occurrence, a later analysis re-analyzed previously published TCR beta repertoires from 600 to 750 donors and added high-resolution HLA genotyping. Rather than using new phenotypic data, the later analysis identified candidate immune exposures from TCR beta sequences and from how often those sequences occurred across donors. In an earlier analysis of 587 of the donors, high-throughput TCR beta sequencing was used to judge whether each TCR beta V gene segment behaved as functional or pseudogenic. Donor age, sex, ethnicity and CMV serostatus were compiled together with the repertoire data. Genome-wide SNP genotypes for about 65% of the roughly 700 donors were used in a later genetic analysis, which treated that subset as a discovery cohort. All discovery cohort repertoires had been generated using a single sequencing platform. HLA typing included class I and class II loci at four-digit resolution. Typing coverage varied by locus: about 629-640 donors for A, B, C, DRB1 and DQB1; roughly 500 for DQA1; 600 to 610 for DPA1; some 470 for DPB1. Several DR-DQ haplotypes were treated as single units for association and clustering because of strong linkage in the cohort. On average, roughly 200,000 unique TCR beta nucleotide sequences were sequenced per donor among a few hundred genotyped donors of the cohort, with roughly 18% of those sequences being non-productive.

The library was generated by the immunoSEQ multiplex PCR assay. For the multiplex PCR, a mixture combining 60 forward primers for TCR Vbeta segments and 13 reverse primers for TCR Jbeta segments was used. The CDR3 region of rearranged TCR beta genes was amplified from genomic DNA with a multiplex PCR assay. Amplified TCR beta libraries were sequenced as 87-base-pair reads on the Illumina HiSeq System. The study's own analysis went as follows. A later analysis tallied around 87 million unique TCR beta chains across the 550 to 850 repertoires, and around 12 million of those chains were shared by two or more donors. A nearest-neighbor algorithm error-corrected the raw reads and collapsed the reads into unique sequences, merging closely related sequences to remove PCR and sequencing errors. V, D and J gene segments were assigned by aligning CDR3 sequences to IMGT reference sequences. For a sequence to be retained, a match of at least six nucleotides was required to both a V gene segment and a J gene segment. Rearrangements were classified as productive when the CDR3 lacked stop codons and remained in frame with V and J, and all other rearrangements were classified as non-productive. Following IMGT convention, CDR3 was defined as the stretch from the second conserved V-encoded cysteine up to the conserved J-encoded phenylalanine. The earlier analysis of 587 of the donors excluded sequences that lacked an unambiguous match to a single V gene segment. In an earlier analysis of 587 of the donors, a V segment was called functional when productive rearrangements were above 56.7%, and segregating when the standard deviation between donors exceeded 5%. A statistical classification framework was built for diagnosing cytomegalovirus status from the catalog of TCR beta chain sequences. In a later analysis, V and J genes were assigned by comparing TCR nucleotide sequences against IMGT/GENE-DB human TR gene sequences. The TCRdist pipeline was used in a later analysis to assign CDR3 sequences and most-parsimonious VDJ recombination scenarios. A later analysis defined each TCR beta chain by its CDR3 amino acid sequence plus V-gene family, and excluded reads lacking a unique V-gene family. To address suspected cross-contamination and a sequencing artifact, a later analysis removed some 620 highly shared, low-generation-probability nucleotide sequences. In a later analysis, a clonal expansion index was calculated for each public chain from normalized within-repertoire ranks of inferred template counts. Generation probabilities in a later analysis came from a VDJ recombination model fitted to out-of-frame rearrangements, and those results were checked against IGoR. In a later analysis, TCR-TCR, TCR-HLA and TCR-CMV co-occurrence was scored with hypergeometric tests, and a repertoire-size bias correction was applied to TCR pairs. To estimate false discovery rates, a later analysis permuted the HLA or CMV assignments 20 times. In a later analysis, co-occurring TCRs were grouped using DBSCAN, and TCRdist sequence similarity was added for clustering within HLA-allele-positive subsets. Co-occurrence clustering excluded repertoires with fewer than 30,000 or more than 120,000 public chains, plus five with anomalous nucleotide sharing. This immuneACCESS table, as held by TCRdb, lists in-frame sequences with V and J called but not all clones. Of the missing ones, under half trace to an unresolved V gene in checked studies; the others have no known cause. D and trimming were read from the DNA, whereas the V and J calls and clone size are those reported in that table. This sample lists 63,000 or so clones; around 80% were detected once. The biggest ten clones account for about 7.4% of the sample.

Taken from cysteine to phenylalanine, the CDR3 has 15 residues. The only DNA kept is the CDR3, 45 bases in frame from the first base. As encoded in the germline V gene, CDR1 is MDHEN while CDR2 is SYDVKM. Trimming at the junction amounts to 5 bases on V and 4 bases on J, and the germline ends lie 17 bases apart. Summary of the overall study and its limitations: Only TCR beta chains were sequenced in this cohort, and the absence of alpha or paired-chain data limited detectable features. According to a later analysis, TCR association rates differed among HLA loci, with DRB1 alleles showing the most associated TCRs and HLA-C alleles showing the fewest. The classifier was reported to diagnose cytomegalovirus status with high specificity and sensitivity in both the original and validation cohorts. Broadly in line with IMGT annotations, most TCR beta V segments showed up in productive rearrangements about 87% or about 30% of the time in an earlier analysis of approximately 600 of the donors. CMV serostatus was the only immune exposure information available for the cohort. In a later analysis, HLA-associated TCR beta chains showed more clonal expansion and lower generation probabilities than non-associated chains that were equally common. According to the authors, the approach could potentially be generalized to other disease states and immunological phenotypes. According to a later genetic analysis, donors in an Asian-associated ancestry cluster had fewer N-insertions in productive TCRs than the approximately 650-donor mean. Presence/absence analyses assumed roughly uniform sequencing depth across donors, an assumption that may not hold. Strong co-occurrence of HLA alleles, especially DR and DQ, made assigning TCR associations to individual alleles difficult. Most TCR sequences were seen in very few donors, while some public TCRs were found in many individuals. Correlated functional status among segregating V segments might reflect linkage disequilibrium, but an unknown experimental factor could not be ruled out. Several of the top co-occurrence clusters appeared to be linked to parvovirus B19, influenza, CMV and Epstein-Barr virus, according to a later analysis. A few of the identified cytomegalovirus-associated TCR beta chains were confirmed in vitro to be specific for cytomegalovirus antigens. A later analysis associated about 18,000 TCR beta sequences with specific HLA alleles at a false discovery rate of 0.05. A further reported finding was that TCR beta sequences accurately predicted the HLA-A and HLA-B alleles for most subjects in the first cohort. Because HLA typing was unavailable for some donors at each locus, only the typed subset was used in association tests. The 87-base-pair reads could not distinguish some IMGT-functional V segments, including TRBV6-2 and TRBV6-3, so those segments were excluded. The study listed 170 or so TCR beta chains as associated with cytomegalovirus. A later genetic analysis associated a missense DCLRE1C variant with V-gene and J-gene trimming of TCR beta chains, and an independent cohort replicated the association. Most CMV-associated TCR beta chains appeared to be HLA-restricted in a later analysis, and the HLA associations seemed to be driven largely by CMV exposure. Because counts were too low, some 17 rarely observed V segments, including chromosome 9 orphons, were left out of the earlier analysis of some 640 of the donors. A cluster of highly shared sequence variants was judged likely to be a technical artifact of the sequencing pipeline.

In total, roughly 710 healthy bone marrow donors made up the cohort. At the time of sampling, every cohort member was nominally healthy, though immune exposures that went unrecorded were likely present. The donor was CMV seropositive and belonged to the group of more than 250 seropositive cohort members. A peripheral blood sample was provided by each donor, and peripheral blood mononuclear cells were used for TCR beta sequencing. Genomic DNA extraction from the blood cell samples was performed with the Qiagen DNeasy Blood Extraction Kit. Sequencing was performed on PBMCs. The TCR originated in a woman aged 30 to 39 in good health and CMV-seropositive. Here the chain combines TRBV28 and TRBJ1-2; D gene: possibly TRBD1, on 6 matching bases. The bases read TGTGCCAGCAGTCCTCGGGGCAGGGGCTCCTATGGCTACACCTTC. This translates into CASSPRGRGSYGYTF.